A single sample gave rise to the 7 T cell receptor beta chains below, sequenced in a study of blood T cell repertoires in COVID-19. Using immunoSEQ multiplex PCR, the repertoire was profiled, and TCRdb retains in-frame clones only, with some absent. Of some 150,000 clones detected, roughly 89% appear once; the ten largest clones hold about 1.5%. The sequenced sample consisted of peripheral blood. These receptors all come from a human donor in a cohort sampled during active COVID-19.

J is TRBJ1-2 and V is TRBV5-3; no clear D gene. TRBV5-3 is an ORF, and what it does is uncertain. Trimming stripped 7 bases from V and 7 bases from J, with 5 bases between. The CDR3 runs to 9 residues. CDR3 residues: CARLGGYTF. The CDR3 DNA sequence: TGTGCCAGACTCGGTGGCTACACCTTC.

This clone was picked up one time. The chain links TRBV6-5 to TRBJ2-2, with TRBD1 matching 10 bases. This CDR3 is built from 15 residues. Germline CDR1 is MNHEY and CDR2 is SVGAGI. Germline trimming cut 5 bases from V and 7 bases from J; bases unmatched to any gene: 7. For the CDR3, the DNA is TGTGCCAGCAGTCCAAGACAGGGGGCTATCGGGGAGCTGTTTTTT. Translating it yields CASSPRQGAIGELFF.

The chain couples TRBV5-1 to TRBJ1-2; weak D call: TRBD1 (5 bases). V was cut by 4 bases and J by 3 bases, with 7 bases left in between. Per the germline V gene, CDR1 is SGHRS and CDR2 is YFSETQ. The CDR3 has 12 residues. CDR3 nucleotide sequence: TGCGCCAGCAGCCCCAGGGACTATGGCTACACCTTC. Its translation is CASSPRDYGYTF.

This clone was observed a handful of times. CDR3 bases: TGCGCCAGCAGCTTGGAAGGTGGGGGACTAGCGGTAGCCTACGAGCAGTACTTC. Residues: CASSLEGGGLAVAYEQYF. This chain joins TRBV5-1 and TRBJ2-7; 11 bases align to TRBD2. The V gene end was trimmed by 0 bases and the J gene end by 2 bases; junction bases not matched to a gene: 10. Germline CDR1 reads SGHRS; CDR2 reads YFSETQ. The CDR3 extends over 18 amino acids.

The V gene is TRBV7-3, the J gene TRBJ2-1; a weak D match, TRBD1 (5 bases). Trimming removed 4 bases from V and 10 bases from J, with 14 bases in between. The CDR3 consists of 13 residues. Germline V gene lookup returns CDR1 SGHTA and CDR2 FQGTGA. The CDR3 reads CASSSTSGPEQFF. CDR3 in DNA: TGTGCCAGCAGCTCAACTTCAGGGCCCGAGCAGTTCTTC.

Concerning this clone itself: Within the sample, other DNA sequences also encode this same CDR3. J is TRBJ2-3 and V is TRBV9, with a weak D call TRBD2 (6 bases). The CDR3 extends over 14 amino acids. Germline V gene lookup returns CDR1 SGDLS and CDR2 YYNGEE. Trimming took off 2 bases at V and 2 bases at J, with 9 bases between the two ends. In DNA form, the CDR3 reads TGTGCCAGCAGCGTCCGGGGGTCCACAGATACGCAGTATTTT. Encoded protein: CASSVRGSTDTQYF.

J is TRBJ2-5 and V is TRBV20-1; TRBD2 might be the D (7 bases). With 3 bases removed from V and 2 bases from J, the gap between germline ends came to 16 bases. The germline V gene has CDR1 DFQATT and CDR2 SNEGSKA (reference sequence). The CDR3 extends over 15 amino acids. The CDR3 reads CSASMGGGRQETQYF. DNA for the CDR3: TGCAGTGCTAGTATGGGGGGGGGCCGACAAGAGACCCAGTACTTC.